This TCR beta chain was sequenced in a study of response to subunit inactivated influenza vaccine (dated by TCRdb to the late 2010s). About the investigation overall: Deep quantitative T cell receptor repertoire profiling was used in the study to track responses to a trivalent subunit inactivated influenza vaccine.

Spanning cysteine to phenylalanine, the CDR3 consists of 11 amino acids. Here the CDR3 DNA is all that survives: 33 bases in frame from base 1. V is pared back by 4 bases and J by 8 bases, with 9 bases lying between the germline termini. The germline V gene (reference sequence) provides CDR1 SGHNT and CDR2 YYREEE. Details on this clonotype: Its antigen has not been determined. Nothing much larger sits one base from this clone, and base qualities are not available.

Study-wide conclusions, independent of this receptor: It was suggested by the authors that each seasonal influenza vaccination may recruit only a limited number of new T cells.

Receptor libraries were prepared by RT-PCR. The sequencer listed for this sample is Illumina HiSeq 2500. TCRdb reran the public reads through fastp at Q25 and MiXCR, keeping productive beta chains. Each record represents a unique CDR3 protein, reported with the most common genes and DNA among its rows. This sample holds 300,000 to 350,000 distinct CDR3 sequences; 22% were observed only once. The ten largest clones capture 10% to 13% of the sample. This TCR was sampled from a man in his fifties or sixties who received an inactivated influenza vaccine. Donor details come from another sample of the same person, matched by shared clones. Sequenced material: PBMCs from blood, taken less than 22 months after vaccination. This chain joins TRBV5-4 to TRBJ1-2; the D gene lacks a confident call. The bases are TGTGCCAGCAGCCAGAGGAGCGGCTACACCTTC. This encodes CASSQRSGYTF. Here the CDR3 is joined to the reference TRBV5-4 and TRBJ1-2 genes, and the full variable domain is: ETGVTQSPTHLIKTRGQQVTLRCSSQSGHNTVSWYQQALGQGPQFIFQYYREEENGRGNFPPRFSGLQFPNYSSELNVNALELDDSALYLCASSQRSGYTFGSGTRLTVV.